This TCR beta chain was recorded in a study of Ad26.COV2.S vaccination and SARS-CoV-2 variants. Study findings and constraints: Placebo and vaccine recipients had non-spike TCR breadth that was similar. The placebo group had lower spike-specific TCR breadth than the vaccine recipients did. There was a possibility that the TCR breadth and depth analyses underestimated total T cell responses. After vaccination, reports described spike-specific CD8+ and CD4+ T cell responses as showing substantial breadth.

This clone was observed a single time. Its target is unknown. Sequencing used immunoSEQ multiplex PCR; TCRdb keeps in-frame clones, though not all of them. The sample comprises over 130,000 clones, more than 80% of which are singletons, and 5% rests with the top ten. The sequence derives from a human donor who had recovered from COVID-19. Material: peripheral blood, obtained after recovery from COVID-19.

Here the CDR3 DNA reads TGTGCCACCTCTGGGACAGGGATGGGTCAAGAGACCCAGTACTTC. Translated, it gives CATSGTGMGQETQYF. This chain joins TRBV24-1 and TRBJ2-5; 9 nucleotides agree with TRBD1. The CDR3 covers 15 residues. V lost 9 bases and J lost 2; bases outside the gene matches: 9. CDR1 is KGHDR and CDR2 is SFDVKD in the germline V gene.